The clone carrying this T cell receptor (beta chain) has ten or more counts. Regarding time point: persistent/refractory GD, antithyroid drugs over 5 years with positive TRAb. There was RNA extracted from PBMCs, and the TCR library was made from it. The data were obtained in a study of regulatory T cells in long-lasting Graves disease. V shed 1 base, J shed 7 bases, and the junction held 9 bases outside the gene matches. Germline CDR1 and CDR2: SGHTA and FQGNSA. CDR3 length: 17 amino acids. Building the TCR beta libraries relied on iRepertoire HTBI primers, and CDR3 regions underwent Arm-PCR. TCRdb ran MiXCR on the multiplex PCR reads and lists one entry per CDR3 protein. The sample carries approximately 400,000 distinct CDR3 sequences, more than 20% recorded once.

The J gene is TRBJ2-2, the V gene TRBV7-2; 10 nucleotides agree with TRBD2. The receptor was isolated from a female donor with Graves disease. The sample in question was peripheral blood mononuclear cells (PBMCs), obtained when the disease was refractory, from a patient treated with antithyroid drugs. The CDR3 region has the DNA TGTGCCAGCAGCTTAGGTCCAGCGGGAGGGCCGAACGGGGAGCTGTTTTTT. It yields the protein CASSLGPAGGPNGELFF.